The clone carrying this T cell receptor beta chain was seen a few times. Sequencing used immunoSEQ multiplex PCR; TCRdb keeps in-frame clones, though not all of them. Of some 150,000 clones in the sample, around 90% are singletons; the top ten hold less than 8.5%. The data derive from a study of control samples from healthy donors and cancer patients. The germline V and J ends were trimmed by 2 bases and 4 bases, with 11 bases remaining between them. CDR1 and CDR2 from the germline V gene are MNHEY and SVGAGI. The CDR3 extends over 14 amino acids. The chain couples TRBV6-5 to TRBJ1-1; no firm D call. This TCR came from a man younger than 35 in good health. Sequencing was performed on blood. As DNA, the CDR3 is TGTGCCAGCAGTTACCTCCCGGGAGGCACTGAAGCTTTCTTT. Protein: CASSYLPGGTEAFF.